This TCR beta chain was documented in a study of blood T cells in healthy people across ages. General study points: Older individuals had lower TCR beta diversity per million T cells (the decline was roughly linear).

With a J-beta primer mix and a sample-barcoded 5' primer, a second PCR ran about 6 to 11 cycles. Tags on each cDNA molecule came from a template-switch adaptor with 12 random nucleotides. Using its own MiXCR run on the 5' RACE reads, TCRdb lists one record per CDR3 protein. The sample lists about 970,000 distinct CDR3 sequences; roughly 51% were seen once. V was clipped by 1 base and J by 0 bases; unmatched bases: 17. The length of the CDR3 is 20 residues. CDR1 DFQATT and CDR2 SNEGSKA come from the germline V gene (reference sequence). Notes on this clonotype: Its cognate antigen is unknown.

Input material: blood. This sequence originates from a woman aged 60-75 years in good health. This sequence joins TRBV20-1 and TRBJ1-5; TRBD1 matches at 8 bases. This CDR3 is CSARVNLGGQAIFSNQPQHF. CDR3 DNA: TGCAGTGCTAGAGTTAATCTCGGGGGACAGGCGATTTTTAGCAATCAGCCCCAGCATTTT.